The 5 T cell receptor beta chains below come from one sample, sequenced in a study of cytomegalovirus exposure and HLA in healthy donors. The PCR used 60 Vbeta and 13 Jbeta primers. The assay was immunoSEQ multiplex PCR, and TCRdb's table has in-frame clones only and misses some. The table includes under 250,000 clones, 82% detected once. The sample taken for sequencing was PBMCs. The receptors shown here come from a woman aged 40 to 55 in good health and CMV-seronegative.

The chain recombines TRBV6-5 with TRBJ1-2, with TRBD1 matching over 9 bases. Germline V CDR1 and CDR2: MNHEY, SVGAGI. V lost 6 bases and J lost 4; bases outside the gene matches: 6. The CDR3 consists of 14 residues. The CDR3 DNA is TGTGCCAGCAGCCCGGACAGGGGAAGCTATGGCTACACCTTC. It is translated as CASSPDRGSYGYTF.

The gene calls are TRBV5-1 and TRBJ2-7; 10 bases align to TRBD2. The CDR3 consists of 14 residues. V lost 6 bases to trimming and J lost 4 bases; unmatched junction nucleotides: 7. CDR1 is SGHRS and CDR2 is YFSETQ in the germline V gene. The chain's CDR3 is CASNSSGSRYEQYF. CDR3 DNA sequence: TGCGCCAGCAACTCTAGCGGGAGCCGGTACGAGCAGTACTTC.

This clone is a singleton in its sample. The same CDR3 can be traced to other DNA sequences in this sample. The chain couples TRBV10-1 to TRBJ2-7, with 12 nucleotides matching TRBD2. V dropped 3 bases and J dropped 2; count of bases not matched to a gene: 2. The CDR3 runs to 15 residues. The germline CDR1 and CDR2 sequences are WNHNN and SYGVQD (reference sequence). The CDR3 reads CASSEGLAGPYEQYF. CDR3 nucleotides: TGCGCCAGCAGTGAAGGACTAGCGGGGCCCTACGAGCAGTACTTC.

V is TRBV9 and J is TRBJ2-3, with 11 bases lining up with TRBD2. This CDR3 is built from 16 residues. V dropped 2 bases and J dropped 3; count of bases not matched to a gene: 5. CDR1 is SGDLS, CDR2 YYNGEE, per germline. In DNA, the CDR3 is TGTGCCAGCAGCGTTACTAGCGGGAGCGTTACAGATACGCAGTATTTT. Protein: CASSVTSGSVTDTQYF.

The chain combines TRBV5-1 with TRBJ2-2; 8 nucleotides align to TRBD2. Per germline, CDR1 SGHRS and CDR2 YFSETQ. The V and J ends lost 0 bases and 4 bases, in that order; junction bases with no gene match: 2. The CDR3 is 15 residues long. This CDR3 reads CASSLVTSVTGELFF. The CDR3 region has the DNA TGCGCCAGCAGCTTGGTGACTAGCGTCACCGGGGAGCTGTTTTTT.